The source of this T cell receptor beta chain is a study of T cell repertoires in cytomegalovirus infection. Study-wide background: Carrying CMV and the relevant HLA type showed in public TCR beta signatures.

TCRdb reanalysed the reads using MiXCR and keeps one entry per CDR3 protein. The table shows roughly 240,000 distinct CDR3 sequences, with approximately 6.7% occurring only once. Study outcomes and limitations: Using cumulative public TCR beta family frequency, the authors identified those who carried CMV together with the relevant HLA. CMV-specific TCR beta clonotypes restricted by HLA-C were the ones dominating the ex vivo response.

At least ten counts were recorded for this clonotype. Its antigen remains unidentified. CDR1 and CDR2 (germline): LGHNA, YSLEER. Trimming removed 0 bases from V and 2 bases from J, with 5 bases in between. CDR3 length: 13 amino acids. The sequencing input was PBMCs. The sequence was obtained from a human donor in good health (CMV status not recorded). Some clones in this sample may be carry-over from other donors' samples. This chain joins TRBV4-3 and TRBJ2-7; no reliable D call. CDR3 DNA sequence: TGCGCCAGCAGCCAAGATCAGCCCTACGAGCAGTACTTC. It is translated as CASSQDQPYEQYF.